One sample yielded the 28 T cell receptor beta chains listed below, sequenced in a study of T cells after posttransplantation cyclophosphamide. Produced via immunoSEQ multiplex PCR; TCRdb's table is partial and in-frame only. This sample comprises 35,000 to 40,000 clones, none seen once only. The sequenced sample consisted of PBMCs. The receptors stem from a man between 25 and 39 years old in good health and a related stem cell transplant donor.

This clone was counted many times. The chain joins TRBV13 to TRBJ2-1; 7 bases line up with TRBD1. This CDR3 is 16 amino acids long. V shed 3 bases, J shed 10 bases, and the junction held 15 bases outside the gene matches. CDR1 and CDR2 (germline): PRHDT, FYEKMQ (reference sequence). CDR3 amino acids: CASSLTGSSAIAEQFF. CDR3 sequence (DNA): TGTGCCAGCAGCTTGACAGGGTCATCGGCCATAGCGGAGCAGTTCTTC.

This clone has ten or more counts. The chain links TRBV4-3 to TRBJ2-4; 10 bases are shared with TRBD1. The ends lost 3 bases at V and 8 bases at J; junction bases unmatched: 7. This CDR3 spans 15 amino acids. The germline V gene has CDR1 LGHNA and CDR2 YSLEER. This CDR3 is CASSHQGQGLDIQYF. In nucleotides, the CDR3 is TGCGCCAGCAGCCACCAGGGACAGGGGTTAGACATTCAGTACTTC.

This clone was seen many times. The J gene is TRBJ2-1, the V gene TRBV7-2; 7 bases match TRBD2. This CDR3 region has 16 residues. Germline V CDR1 and CDR2: SGHTA, FQGNSA. The V and J ends lost 1 base and 3 bases, in that order; junction bases with no gene match: 6. The CDR3: CASSLGGGNNYNEQFF. In DNA, the CDR3 is TGTGCCAGCAGCTTAGGGGGGGGAAACAACTACAATGAGCAGTTCTTC.

In this sample, this clone turned up many times. The chain is built from TRBV6-1 and TRBJ1-5; D gene uncertain. Germline V gene lookup returns CDR1 MNHNS and CDR2 SASEGT. V lost 6 bases to trimming and J lost 0 bases, with 9 bases between them. The CDR3 has 14 amino acids. The CDR3 DNA sequence: TGTGCCAGCAGCGTTTACTATAGCAATCAGCCCCAGCATTTT. It yields the protein CASSVYYSNQPQHF.

This clone was recorded at least ten times. The chain combines TRBV7-9 with TRBJ1-6; 9 nucleotides line up with TRBD1. The V segment lost 5 bases and the J segment 5 bases; nucleotides outside the gene matches: 7. Germline CDR1 and CDR2: SEHNR and FQNEAQ (reference sequence). The CDR3 loop spans 16 amino acids. The CDR3 DNA is TGTGCCAGCAGCCGCCTAGGACAGGGGAATAATTCACCCCTCCACTTT. Translated: CASSRLGQGNNSPLHF.

This clone was observed at least ten times. This chain joins TRBV2 and TRBJ2-4; 9 bases align to TRBD1. The V gene end was trimmed by 6 bases and the J gene end by 5 bases; junction bases not matched to a gene: 2. Germline CDR1 and CDR2: SNHLY and FYNNEI. The length of the CDR3 is 13 residues. The CDR3 DNA follows: TGTGCCAGCAGCGGACAGGGGCAAAACATTCAGTACTTC. It specifies CASSGQGQNIQYF.

This clone has a count of ten or more. V gene TRBV18 combines with J gene TRBJ1-2; 7 bases agree with TRBD1. V shed 4 bases, J shed 6 bases, and the junction held 2 bases outside the gene matches. Germline values: CDR1 KGHSH, CDR2 LQKENI. The CDR3 is 12 amino acids. This chain's CDR3 is CASSQGTDGYTF. DNA of the CDR3: TGTGCCAGCTCACAGGGGACAGATGGCTACACCTTC.

This clone was seen repeatedly, ten times or more. V gene TRBV10-3 combines with J gene TRBJ1-3; D remains unclear. The CDR3 is 12 residues long. V was shortened by 4 bases and J by 3 bases, with 4 bases between the two germline ends. CDR1 ENHRY and CDR2 SYGVKD come from the germline V gene. The CDR3 spells CAISVNGNTIYF. CDR3 DNA: TGTGCCATCAGTGTCAATGGAAACACCATATATTTT.

This clone was seen many times. The V call is TRBV12-3 or TRBV12-4, the J call TRBJ1-6; 7 bases match TRBD1. V was clipped by 5 bases and J by 2 bases; unmatched bases: 3. CDR3 size: 15 residues. The CDR3 is CASSPGTAYNSPLHF. Written as DNA, the CDR3 is TGTGCCAGCAGTCCGGGGACAGCCTATAATTCACCCCTCCACTTT.

This clone was seen repeatedly, ten times or more. The chain links TRBV13 to TRBJ2-1; 8 bases agree with TRBD2. This CDR3 comprises 13 residues. Unmatched junction bases numbered 2, after V lost 3 bases and J lost 7 bases. The germline V gene encodes CDR1 PRHDT and CDR2 FYEKMQ (reference sequence). As DNA, the CDR3 is TGTGCCAGCAGCTTGGCGGGGGGAAATGAGCAGTTCTTC. This encodes CASSLAGGNEQFF.

This clone was counted at least ten times. The genes are TRBV14 and TRBJ1-4, with 9 positions matching TRBD1. The CDR3 consists of 15 residues. Germline CDR1 reads SGHDN; CDR2 reads FVKESK. Unmatched junction bases numbered 5, after V lost 5 bases and J lost 4 bases. As DNA, the CDR3 is TGTGCCAGCAGCGTAACAGGGGGCTATAATGAAAAACTGTTTTTT. Translation: CASSVTGGYNEKLFF.

This clone showed up many times. This rearrangement joins TRBV12-3 or TRBV12-4 to TRBJ1-5; 9 bases align to TRBD1. This CDR3 is built from 15 residues. Trimming removed 6 bases from V and 3 bases from J; junction bases left unmatched: 6. The CDR3 sequence: CASRTGTGSNQPQHF. CDR3 DNA sequence: TGTGCCAGCAGAACCGGGACAGGGTCCAATCAGCCCCAGCATTTT.

This clone was counted many times. The V call is TRBV5-1, the J call TRBJ2-2; 12 nucleotides align to TRBD2. The CDR3 contains 19 residues. Germline lookup yields CDR1 SGHRS and CDR2 YFSETQ. J was trimmed by 1 base and V by 1 base; bases with no gene match: 8. Written as DNA, the CDR3 is TGCGCCAGCAGCTTGTATCTAGCTAGCGGGGGGGAGAACACCGGGGAGCTGTTTTTT. It yields the protein CASSLYLASGGENTGELFF.

This clone was detected ten times or more. The chain employs TRBV6-1 and TRBJ2-7, with unresolved D. The germline gives CDR1 MNHNS, CDR2 SASEGT. This CDR3 is 10 amino acids long. V lost 3 bases, J lost 6 bases, and 3 bases lay in between. CDR3 nucleotide sequence: TGTGCCAGCAGTGACGGCGAGCAGTACTTC. Translating it yields CASSDGEQYF.

The table lists this clone with many counts. The chain carries TRBV12-3 or TRBV12-4 and TRBJ2-1; D gene uncertain. V was clipped by 2 bases and J by 6 bases, with 5 bases between them. The CDR3 is made up of 12 amino acids. In DNA form, the CDR3 reads TGTGCCAGCAGTTTATATAGCAATGAGCAGTTCTTC. Translated, it gives CASSLYSNEQFF.

This clone was detected many times. The genes are TRBV6-2 or TRBV6-3 and TRBJ1-2, with D possibly TRBD1 on 5 matching bases. The CDR3 loop spans 16 amino acids. Germline V CDR1 and CDR2: MNHEY, SVGEGT. V shed 7 bases and J shed 5 bases, with 23 bases lying between them. Here the CDR3 DNA reads TGTGCCAGCACCGACCCGCCTGGTGGTCAGGGATATGGCTACACCTTC. Protein product: CASTDPPGGQGYGYTF.

This clone was observed at least ten times. The V gene is TRBV7-2, the J gene TRBJ1-4; 8 nucleotides line up with TRBD1. The CDR3 loop spans 16 amino acids. CDR1 is SGHTA and CDR2 is FQGNSA in the germline V gene. V dropped 5 bases and J dropped 3; count of bases not matched to a gene: 8. The CDR3 sequence is CASSTHPGQANEKLFF. CDR3 sequence (DNA): TGTGCCAGCAGCACGCACCCGGGACAGGCTAATGAAAAACTGTTTTTT.

This clone came up many times. J is TRBJ1-2 and V is TRBV19, with 11 bases that match TRBD1. The CDR3 covers 15 residues. Trimming cost V 3 bases and J 4 bases; bases outside gene matches: 4. Germline CDR1 LNHDA, CDR2 SQIVND (reference sequence). Here the CDR3 reads CASSIGTGGIYGYTF. The DNA of the CDR3 is TGTGCCAGTAGTATTGGGACAGGGGGTATCTATGGCTACACCTTC.

This clone was seen repeatedly, ten times or more. The chain uses TRBV12-3 or TRBV12-4 and TRBJ2-3, with D possibly matching TRBD1 (6 bases). The length of the CDR3 is 14 residues. With 5 bases removed from V and 1 base from J, the gap between germline ends came to 10 bases. The DNA for the CDR3 is TGTGCCAGCAGTCCCGGACAGCGCACAGATACGCAGTATTTT. Translating it yields CASSPGQRTDTQYF.

This clone came up many times. V and J are TRBV5-1 and TRBJ2-7; 9 positions agree with TRBD2. Germline loops: CDR1 SGHRS, CDR2 YFSETQ. CDR3 length: 16 amino acids. V lost 0 bases, J lost 2 bases, and 6 bases stayed unmatched. This CDR3 reads CASSLGGAGGPYEQYF. In DNA form, the CDR3 reads TGCGCCAGCAGCTTGGGGGGAGCGGGGGGCCCCTACGAGCAGTACTTC.

The sample holds many counts of this clone. J is TRBJ1-2 and V is TRBV6-5; D is perhaps TRBD1 (6 bases). Between the trimmed V and J ends, which lost 5 bases and 5 bases, there was a span of 12 bases. The CDR3 runs 13 residues. Germline V gene data show CDR1 as MNHEY and CDR2 as SVGAGI. The CDR3 sequence is CASSQGGGYGYTF. Here the CDR3 DNA reads TGTGCCAGCAGTCAAGGGGGGGGATATGGCTACACCTTC.

This clone was seen many times. The chain couples TRBV6-2 or TRBV6-3 to TRBJ1-5, with 9 bases that match TRBD1. CDR1 is MNHEY, CDR2 SVGEGT, per germline. There are 15 residues in the CDR3. V lost 6 bases, J lost 3 bases, and 6 bases stayed unmatched. The DNA for the CDR3 is TGTGCCAGCAGATCGGGACAGGGTTACAATCAGCCCCAGCATTTT. Translating gives CASRSGQGYNQPQHF.

In its sample, this clone was seen many times. The V gene is TRBV19, the J gene TRBJ2-7, with TRBD1 identical over 7 bases. The V and J ends lost 5 bases and 2 bases, in that order; junction bases with no gene match: 6. The CDR3 is 14 residues long. Germline V gene lookup returns CDR1 LNHDA and CDR2 SQIVND (reference sequence). CDR3 bases: TGTGCCAGTAGTGCACAGGGGCCAGCCTACGAGCAGTACTTC. This codes for CASSAQGPAYEQYF.

This clone was found many times. The chain carries TRBV7-9 and TRBJ2-3, with D perhaps matching TRBD1 (6 bases). The CDR3 is made up of 14 amino acids. Looked up from germline, CDR1 is SEHNR and CDR2 is FQNEAQ (reference sequence). V lost 3 bases, J lost 6 bases, and 13 bases lay in between. The CDR3 DNA is TGTGCCAGCAGCTTGGGTCTACAGGGTGATACGCAGTATTTT. As protein: CASSLGLQGDTQYF.

This clone appeared many times. The genes are TRBV6-5 and TRBJ1-1; tentative D call: TRBD1 (5 bases). Germline V gives CDR1 MNHEY, CDR2 SVGAGI. Deletions cut 7 bases from V and 1 base from J, with 13 bases between. The CDR3 spans 14 residues. The CDR3 reads CASTPDSPNTEAFF. The DNA of the CDR3 is TGTGCCAGCACCCCCGACAGCCCGAACACTGAAGCTTTCTTT.

This clone showed up many times. The V and J genes are TRBV4-1 and TRBJ1-1, with 7 bases that match TRBD1. Per germline, CDR1 MGHRA and CDR2 YSYEKL. The CDR3 sequence is 16 residues long. The V and J ends lost 0 bases and 0 bases, in that order; junction bases with no gene match: 4. This CDR3 is CASSQEQGLMNTEAFF. CDR3 sequence (DNA): TGCGCCAGCAGCCAAGAACAGGGGCTCATGAACACTGAAGCTTTCTTT.

The sample holds many counts of this clone. This rearrangement joins TRBV19 to TRBJ1-4; TRBD1 might be the D (6 bases). The CDR3 length is 13 residues. Deletions cut 6 bases from V and 5 bases from J, with 10 bases between. The V gene's germline CDR1 is LNHDA and CDR2 SQIVND (reference sequence). This CDR3 reads CASRGQGNEKLFF. The CDR3 DNA sequence: TGTGCCAGTAGAGGGCAGGGGAATGAAAAACTGTTTTTT. The whole variable domain, remainder taken from reference TRBV19 and TRBJ1-4, is DGGITQSPKYLFRKEGQNVTLSCEQNLNHDAMYWYRQDPGQGLRLIYYSQIVNDFQKGDIAEGYSVSREKKESFPLTVTSAQKNPTAFYLCASRGQGNEKLFFGSGTQLSVL.

This sequence joins TRBV15 and TRBJ2-5, with 15 bases aligning to TRBD2. The V gene end was trimmed by 0 bases and the J gene end by 2 bases; junction bases not matched to a gene: 7. CDR3 size: 19 residues. Per the germline V gene, CDR1 is LNHNV and CDR2 is YYDKDF (reference sequence). The CDR3, as DNA: TGTGCCACCAGCAGAGATCGGACTAGCGGGGGGGAAATACAAGAGACCCAGTACTTC. As protein: CATSRDRTSGGEIQETQYF.